The 10 T cell receptor beta chains given below trace back to one sample, sequenced in a study of regulatory T cells in long-lasting Graves disease. Sequencing libraries for TCR beta were prepared with iRepertoire HTBI primers and Arm-PCR of CDR3 regions. One entry per CDR3 protein results from TCRdb running MiXCR on the multiplex PCR reads. Here the sample spans 700,000 or so distinct CDR3 sequences, roughly 30% being singletons. Time point here: persistent/refractory GD, antithyroid drugs over 5 years with positive TRAb. Isolated PBMC RNA provided the starting material for the TCR library. The sequenced sample was peripheral blood mononuclear cells (PBMCs), obtained when the disease was refractory, from a patient treated with antithyroid drugs. The origin of the receptors is a female donor with Graves disease.

V and J are TRBV5-1 and TRBJ2-3; a weak D match, TRBD2 (6 bases). This CDR3 comprises 17 residues. In germline, CDR1 is SGHRS, CDR2 YFSETQ. Trimming removed 4 bases at V and 2 bases at J, with 20 bases between. CDR3 sequence reads: CASSLGTQTPHTDTQYF. The DNA of the CDR3 is TGCGCCAGCAGCCTAGGGACTCAAACTCCTCACACAGATACGCAGTATTTT.

This clonotype came up a few times. The chain has TRBV3-1 and TRBJ2-7; 12 bases map to TRBD1. The CDR3 totals 16 residues. CDR1 LGHDT and CDR2 YNNKEL come from the germline V gene (reference sequence). V shed 0 bases, J shed 4 bases, and the junction held 4 bases outside the gene matches. The CDR3 nucleotides read TGTGCCAGCAGCCAAGAGGGGACAGGGGGCTATTACGAGCAGTACTTC. This gives the protein CASSQEGTGGYYEQYF.

The chain links TRBV5-1 to TRBJ1-3; unclear D gene. The CDR3 is made up of 16 amino acids. The germline V gene encodes CDR1 SGHRS and CDR2 YFSETQ. The V and J ends lost 2 bases and 0 bases respectively, with 12 bases between them. As DNA, the CDR3 is TGCGCCAGCAGCTTCGGACGGCCCGTCTCTGGAAACACCATATATTTT. As protein: CASSFGRPVSGNTIYF. Full variable domain (remainder filled in from reference TRBV5-1 and TRBJ1-3): KAGVTQTPRYLIKTRGQQVTLSCSPISGHRSVSWYQQTPGQGLQFLFEYFSETQRNKGNFPGRFSGRQFSNSRSEMNVSTLELGDSALYLCASSFGRPVSGNTIYFGEGSWLTVV.

Regarding this clonotype: A much more abundant neighbour one base away suggests this may be a read error. The V and J genes are TRBV12-3 or TRBV12-4 and TRBJ2-6; D perhaps matches TRBD1 (5 bases). The CDR3 loop spans 15 amino acids. This chain's CDR3 is CASSLGASGASVLTF. For the CDR3, the DNA is TGTGCCAGCAGTTTAGGTGCCTCTGGGGCCAGCGTCCTGACTTTC.

The gene calls are TRBV15 and TRBJ1-3, with D maybe TRBD1 (5 bases). Germline lookup yields CDR1 LNHNV and CDR2 YYDKDF (reference sequence). The CDR3 extends over 16 amino acids. V was cut by 3 bases and J by 0 bases, with 12 bases left in between. CDR3: CATSSSQVLSGNTIYF. DNA of the CDR3: TGTGCCACCAGCAGCTCACAGGTCCTCTCTGGAAACACCATATATTTT.

This clonotype was detected ten times or more. The chain is built from TRBV2 and TRBJ1-1; D unresolved. Germline values: CDR1 SNHLY, CDR2 FYNNEI. Between the trimmed V and J ends, which lost 3 bases and 1 base, there was a span of 3 bases. There are 12 residues in the CDR3. The CDR3 protein is CASSDKNTEAFF. DNA of the CDR3: TGTGCCAGCAGTGACAAGAACACTGAAGCTTTCTTT.

This clonotype has just a few counts. The chain is built from TRBV3-1 and TRBJ1-4; tentatively, D is TRBD1 (5 bases). The CDR3 runs to 17 residues. The germline V gene encodes CDR1 LGHDT and CDR2 YNNKEL (reference sequence). V was pared by 5 bases and J by 6 bases, with 22 bases between. In DNA form, the CDR3 reads TGTGCCAGCAGCAGTGACAGTTGGCTAAATGTGGATGAAAAACTGTTTTTT. This translates into CASSSDSWLNVDEKLFF.

The chain recombines TRBV5-5 with TRBJ1-5; possible D gene TRBD1, 6 bases. CDR1 and CDR2 from the germline V gene are SGHKS and YYEKEE (reference sequence). V dropped 1 base and J dropped 4 bases, with 15 bases sitting between them. The CDR3 totals 16 residues. This chain's CDR3 is CASSLKDSGWNQPQHF. CDR3 bases: TGTGCCAGCAGCTTGAAGGACAGTGGTTGGAATCAGCCCCAGCATTTT.

The chain employs TRBV5-1 and TRBJ1-1; possibly TRBD1 for D (5 bases). V lost 0 bases, J lost 5 bases, and 17 bases lay in between. Germline values: CDR1 SGHRS, CDR2 YFSETQ. The CDR3 is 16 amino acids. The CDR3: CASSLVDGTAETEAFF. The CDR3, as DNA: TGCGCCAGCAGCTTGGTGGACGGGACTGCGGAGACTGAAGCTTTCTTT.

In this sample, this clonotype turned up many times. The V call is TRBV27, the J call TRBJ2-7, with D perhaps TRBD1 or TRBD2 (6 bases each). There are 17 residues in the CDR3. V lost 5 bases, J lost 3 bases, and 23 bases lay in between. Germline V gene lookup returns CDR1 MNHEY and CDR2 SMNVEV (reference sequence). The CDR3 loop reads CASSPEGWGALFYEQYF. The CDR3 coding sequence is TGTGCCAGCAGTCCTGAGGGGTGGGGGGCCCTTTTCTACGAGCAGTACTTC.